Below, 19 T cell receptor beta chains from the same sample are listed, as sequenced in a study of blood T cell repertoires in COVID-19. Measured with immunoSEQ multiplex PCR; TCRdb has only the in-frame clones, and not every one. The sample contains roughly 83,000 clones, approximately 86% of which appear only once. The material sequenced was peripheral blood. The receptors derive from a man at least 80 years old with active or convalescent COVID-19.

V usage is TRBV19 and J usage is TRBJ2-5; 8 positions match TRBD1. Per germline, CDR1 LNHDA and CDR2 SQIVND (reference sequence). Trimming removed 4 bases from V and 5 bases from J; junction bases left unmatched: 9. The CDR3 sequence is 15 residues long. The CDR3 region has the DNA TGTGCCAGTAGTAAGGAGAGGCAGGGGGCTGAGACCCAGTACTTC. Amino acids: CASSKERQGAETQYF.

The chain joins TRBV5-1 to TRBJ1-2; no clear D gene. Trimming cost V 5 bases and J 6 bases, with 14 bases left between them. Germline-derived CDR1 and CDR2 are SGHRS and YFSETQ. This CDR3 region has 13 residues. CDR3 nucleotide sequence: TGCGCCAGCAGAGTCCAGGCGAACGATGGCTACACCTTC. As protein: CASRVQANDGYTF.

This chain connects TRBV7-2 to TRBJ1-6; tentatively, D is TRBD1 (5 bases). V lost 5 bases, J lost 6 bases, and 17 bases lay in between. From germline, CDR1 is SGHTA and CDR2 FQGNSA. The CDR3 extends over 16 amino acids. The CDR3, as DNA: TGTGCCAGCAGCACTTTTTTCCGAGACAGTAATTCACCCCTCCACTTT. Residues: CASSTFFRDSNSPLHF.

This chain connects TRBV29-1 to TRBJ1-1, with 12 bases matching TRBD1. V trimming: 7 bases; J trimming: 5 bases; junction bases outside the gene matches: 11. The CDR3 sequence is 15 residues long. Germline loops: CDR1 SQVTM, CDR2 ANQGSEA. The CDR3 region is CSGRDRGPARTEAFF. The CDR3 DNA reads as TGCAGCGGCCGGGACAGGGGGCCGGCGAGGACTGAAGCTTTCTTT.

The table lists this clone with a count of one. The chain is built from TRBV29-1 and TRBJ1-2; D gene unclear. V lost 6 bases and J lost 6, with 8 bases in between. CDR1 is SQVTM and CDR2 is ANQGSEA in the germline V gene. The CDR3 covers 10 residues. The CDR3: CSVHSDGYTF. CDR3 bases: TGCAGCGTCCACTCTGATGGCTACACCTTC. Looking up the rest from reference TRBV29-1 and TRBJ1-2 gives the full variable domain: SAVISQKPSRDICQRGTSLTIQCQVDSQVTMMFWYRQQPGQSLTLIATANQGSEATYESGFVIDKFPISRPNLTFSTLTVSNMSPEDSSIYLCSVHSDGYTFGSGTRLTVV.

The V gene is TRBV6-5, the J gene TRBJ1-2, with 9 bases matching TRBD1. CDR1 and CDR2 (germline): MNHEY, SVGAGI. With V trimmed by 6 bases and J by 6 bases, 8 bases remained unmatched. The CDR3 contains 14 residues. DNA of the CDR3: TGTGCCAGCAGGAAGACACAGGGGGCGAATGGCTACACCTTC. Its translation is CASRKTQGANGYTF.

There are a few counts of this clone. This rearrangement joins TRBV4-1 to TRBJ1-1, with 7 bases that match TRBD1. CDR3 size: 16 residues. Unmatched junction bases numbered 14, after V lost 7 bases and J lost 3 bases. Germline-derived CDR1 and CDR2 are MGHRA and YSYEKL. CDR3 coding DNA: TGCGCCAGCAAGAAGACCGGGACAGAAAAATACACTGAAGCTTTCTTT. This codes for CASKKTGTEKYTEAFF.

The rearrangement uses TRBV28 and TRBJ2-5; D possibly corresponds to TRBD1 (5 bases). This CDR3 is 14 amino acids long. V was clipped by 5 bases and J by 0 bases, with 10 bases between them. Germline CDR1 reads MDHEN; CDR2 reads SYDVKM. CDR3 sequence (DNA): TGTGCCAGCAGTAATTCAGGGTACCAAGAGACCCAGTACTTC. It is translated as CASSNSGYQETQYF. The full variable domain, rest sourced from reference TRBV28 and TRBJ2-5, is DVKVTQSSRYLVKRTGEKVFLECVQDMDHENMFWYRQDPGLGLRLIYFSYDVKMKEKGDIPEGYSVSREKKERFSLILESASTNQTSMYLCASSNSGYQETQYFGPGTRLLVL.

This clone was recorded once. The chain joins TRBV19 to TRBJ1-1, with 11 bases that match TRBD1. The CDR3 is 15 amino acids. Germline trimming cut 5 bases from V and 5 bases from J; bases unmatched to any gene: 7. The V gene's germline CDR1 is LNHDA and CDR2 SQIVND (reference sequence). This CDR3 reads CASSPGQGGRTEAFF. The DNA for the CDR3 is TGTGCCAGTAGTCCGGGACAGGGGGGTAGGACTGAAGCTTTCTTT.

CDR3 protein: CASSTTGNYGYTF. The CDR3 DNA reads as TGTGCCAGCAGCACGACAGGGAACTATGGCTACACCTTC. This chain links TRBV5-6 with TRBJ1-2; 7 bases are a match to TRBD1. With V trimmed by 4 bases and J by 2 bases, 2 bases remained unmatched. The CDR3 is made up of 13 amino acids. Germline V lookup: CDR1 SGHDT, CDR2 YYEEEE.

This chain connects TRBV9 to TRBJ1-2, with 8 nucleotides matching TRBD1. Germline V gene lookup returns CDR1 SGDLS and CDR2 YYNGEE. With 4 bases clipped from V and 3 bases from J, the junction kept 2 bases outside the gene matches. The CDR3 is 13 amino acids. Here the CDR3 reads CASSQQGDYGYTF. CDR3 coding DNA: TGTGCCAGCAGCCAACAGGGGGACTATGGCTACACCTTC. Combining the CDR3 with reference TRBV9 and TRBJ1-2 gives the whole variable domain DSGVTQTPKHLITATGQRVTLRCSPRSGDLSVYWYQQSLDQGLQFLIQYYNGEERAKGNILERFSAQQFPDLHSELNLSSLELGDSALYFCASSQQGDYGYTFGSGTRLTVV.

V usage is TRBV7-8 and J usage is TRBJ1-3; D is unresolved. The germline V gene has CDR1 SGHVS and CDR2 FQNEAQ. The CDR3 sequence is 14 residues long. V lost 2 bases, J lost 2 bases, and 7 bases lay in between. In DNA form, the CDR3 reads TGTGCCAGCAGCTTATCAACAGCTGGAAACACCATATATTTT. It translates to CASSLSTAGNTIYF.

This chain links TRBV9 with TRBJ2-1; D is unclear. The germline gives CDR1 SGDLS, CDR2 YYNGEE. Trimming cost V 0 bases and J 6 bases, with 4 bases left between them. The CDR3 extends over 12 amino acids. The CDR3 DNA reads as TGTGCCAGCAGCGTAGGTAGCAATGAGCAGTTCTTC. This codes for CASSVGSNEQFF.

The chain uses TRBV5-4 and TRBJ1-1; 10 bases agree with TRBD1. This CDR3 spans 15 amino acids. Per the germline V gene, CDR1 is SGHNT and CDR2 is YYREEE (reference sequence). The V and J ends lost 3 bases and 5 bases, in that order; junction bases with no gene match: 7. The CDR3 reads CASSWGDRGMTEAFF. The DNA of the CDR3 is TGTGCCAGCAGCTGGGGGGACAGGGGAATGACTGAAGCTTTCTTT.

The chain carries TRBV19 and TRBJ2-1; 14 bases are shared with TRBD2. CDR3 length: 16 amino acids. CDR1 is LNHDA, CDR2 SQIVND, per germline (reference sequence). Trimming at V came to 6 bases and at J to 6 bases, leaving 7 bases not matched to a gene. CDR3 protein: CASRKTSGRAGNEQFF. CDR3 DNA: TGTGCCAGTAGGAAGACTAGCGGGAGGGCTGGCAATGAGCAGTTCTTC.

This clone has just a few counts. The J gene is TRBJ1-4, the V gene TRBV28, with 8 bases aligning to TRBD1. Germline CDR1 MDHEN, CDR2 SYDVKM. The CDR3 covers 13 residues. V trimming: 7 bases; J trimming: 7 bases; junction bases outside the gene matches: 5. This chain's CDR3 is CASKDRAREKLFF. CDR3 nucleotide sequence: TGTGCCAGCAAGGACAGGGCGCGTGAAAAACTGTTTTTT.

V usage is TRBV7-8 and J usage is TRBJ1-5; D call uncertain. Looked up from germline, CDR1 is SGHVS and CDR2 is FQNEAQ. V was shortened by 3 bases and J by 7 bases, with 7 bases between the two germline ends. This CDR3 is built from 12 residues. CDR3 residues: CASSFRGQPQHF. DNA of the CDR3: TGTGCCAGCAGCTTTCGAGGACAGCCCCAGCATTTT.

This rearrangement joins TRBV18 to TRBJ2-3; 8 nucleotides align to TRBD2. The CDR3 loop spans 14 amino acids. Germline CDR1 is KGHSH and CDR2 is LQKENI. Unmatched junction bases numbered 7, after V lost 5 bases and J lost 6 bases. The CDR3: CASSEQGTRDTQYF. In DNA, the CDR3 is TGTGCCAGCTCAGAGCAGGGGACTAGGGATACGCAGTATTTT. Variable domain in full (rest from reference TRBV18 and TRBJ2-3): NAGVMQNPRHLVRRRGQEARLRCSPMKGHSHVYWYRQLPEEGLKFMVYLQKENIIDESGMPKERFSAEFPKEGPSILRIQQVVRGDSAAYFCASSEQGTRDTQYFGPGTRLTVL.

The chain joins TRBV5-1 to TRBJ2-7, with TRBD1 matching 7 bases. V was pared by 4 bases and J by 4 bases, with 8 bases of the junction left unmatched. This CDR3 has 14 residues. Germline values: CDR1 SGHRS, CDR2 YFSETQ. The CDR3 spells CASSPRQGLYEQYV. The CDR3 DNA sequence: TGCGCCAGCAGCCCCAGACAGGGTTTATACGAGCAGTACGTC.